These 18 T cell receptor beta chains were sequenced from one sample in a study of cytomegalovirus exposure and HLA in healthy donors. PCR used 60 Vbeta primers and 13 Jbeta primers. The repertoire was sequenced with immunoSEQ multiplex PCR; TCRdb's copy has only in-frame clones and lacks some. The table lists 150,000 to 200,000 clones, with over 1% in the top ten. Source material: PBMCs. The receptors were sampled from a woman in her fifties or sixties in good health and CMV-seronegative.

V is TRBV6-1 and J is TRBJ2-2; 7 bases fit TRBD1. Trimming took 4 bases from V and 4 from J; bases not matched to a gene: 6. The CDR3 runs to 15 residues. The V gene's germline CDR1 is MNHNS and CDR2 SASEGT. The CDR3 here is CASSARQGATGELFF. The CDR3 DNA reads as TGTGCCAGCAGTGCCCGACAGGGAGCCACCGGGGAGCTGTTTTTT.

The rearrangement joins TRBV6-5 to TRBJ2-7; D perhaps matches TRBD1 (6 bases). Germline assignment: CDR1 MNHEY and CDR2 SVGAGI. The CDR3 covers 13 residues. The V gene lost 4 bases and the J gene lost 12 bases, with 19 bases spanning the gap. CDR3 nucleotides: TGTGCCAGCAGTTCAACAGGGAGTGGAAAAGGGTACTTC. Protein sequence: CASSSTGSGKGYF.

The V call is TRBV15, the J call TRBJ2-5; TRBD2 is a possible D gene (7 bases). Trimming pared 1 base from V and 5 bases from J, leaving 20 bases between. Germline assignment: CDR1 LNHNV and CDR2 YYDKDF (reference sequence). The CDR3 spans 17 residues. The CDR3 protein is CATSRGSLGRGGETQYF. In DNA, the CDR3 is TGTGCCACCAGCAGAGGGAGTCTAGGCAGGGGAGGGGAGACCCAGTACTTC.

The rearrangement uses TRBV15 and TRBJ1-5, with D possibly matching TRBD1 (5 bases). The CDR3 contains 16 residues. CDR1 is LNHNV, CDR2 YYDKDF, per germline (reference sequence). V lost 5 bases, J lost 2 bases, and 16 bases lay in between. CDR3 amino acids: CATSFGSGLGNQPQHF. The CDR3 DNA is TGTGCCACCAGCTTTGGCTCAGGGCTAGGCAATCAGCCCCAGCATTTT.

V usage is TRBV27 and J usage is TRBJ2-3; TRBD2 might be the D (5 bases). CDR3 length: 14 residues. The ends were cut back, 6 bases at V and 3 bases at J, with 13 bases in the middle. Germline CDR1 reads MNHEY; CDR2 reads SMNVEV (reference sequence). CDR3 residues: CASSPFPGTDTQYF. DNA of the CDR3: TGTGCCAGCAGCCCTTTTCCGGGGACAGATACGCAGTATTTT.

The chain has TRBV18 and TRBJ1-5; 7 bases line up with TRBD1. The V and J ends lost 3 bases and 1 base, in that order; junction bases with no gene match: 3. Per germline, CDR1 KGHSH and CDR2 LQKENI. This CDR3 contains 15 residues. CDR3 DNA sequence: TGTGCCAGCTCACCCGCCAGGGGGAGCAATCAGCCCCAGCATTTT. Its protein product is CASSPARGSNQPQHF. Drawing the rest from reference TRBV18 and TRBJ1-5, the complete variable domain is NAGVMQNPRHLVRRRGQEARLRCSPMKGHSHVYWYRQLPEEGLKFMVYLQKENIIDESGMPKERFSAEFPKEGPSILRIQQVVRGDSAAYFCASSPARGSNQPQHFGDGTRLSIL.

J is TRBJ1-1 and V is TRBV19; 7 bases fit TRBD1. The trim removed 6 bases at V and 4 bases at J, leaving 2 bases unmatched. The CDR3 length is 12 residues. Looked up from germline, CDR1 is LNHDA and CDR2 is SQIVND (reference sequence). CDR3 nucleotide sequence: TGTGCCAGTAGGTACAGGGGCACTGAAGCTTTCTTT. It specifies CASRYRGTEAFF.

CDR3 nucleotide sequence: TGCGCCAGCAGCTTGGGTCGACAGGGAGGTGAAAAACTGTTTTTT. Protein sequence: CASSLGRQGGEKLFF. This chain joins TRBV5-1 and TRBJ1-4; TRBD1 matches 7 bases. This CDR3 comprises 15 residues. Germline V gives CDR1 SGHRS, CDR2 YFSETQ. V dropped 0 bases and J dropped 7; count of bases not matched to a gene: 6.

This chain joins TRBV19 and TRBJ1-2; D remains ambiguous. Germline V gives CDR1 LNHDA, CDR2 SQIVND (reference sequence). Trimming cost V 2 bases and J 0 bases, with 7 bases left between them. There are 14 residues in the CDR3. The CDR3 DNA follows: TGTGCCAGTAGTATAACAGCTACTAACTATGGCTACACCTTC. Translated, it gives CASSITATNYGYTF.

This rearrangement joins TRBV2 to TRBJ1-2; tentatively, D is TRBD1 (5 bases). The V gene lost 7 bases and the J gene lost 2 bases, with 11 bases spanning the gap. CDR3 length: 13 amino acids. CDR1 is SNHLY, CDR2 FYNNEI, per germline. The CDR3 DNA is TGTGCCAGCATCTTCAGGGAAAACTATGGCTACACCTTC. This encodes CASIFRENYGYTF. Complete variable domain (other parts from reference TRBV2 and TRBJ1-2): EPEVTQTPSHQVTQMGQEVILRCVPISNHLYFYWYRQILGQKVEFLVSFYNNEISEKSEIFDDQFSVERPDGSNFTLKIRSTKLEDSAMYFCASIFRENYGYTFGSGTRLTVV.

The CDR3 is CASNPMGTIGKNEQFF. CDR3 coding DNA: TGTGCCAGCAATCCCATGGGGACTATCGGGAAGAATGAGCAGTTCTTC. The J gene is TRBJ2-1, the V gene TRBV6-6, with 7 bases that match TRBD2. With 7 bases clipped from V and 7 bases from J, the junction kept 16 bases outside the gene matches. Per the germline V gene, CDR1 is MNHNY and CDR2 is SVGAGI (reference sequence). CDR3 length: 16 amino acids.

The genes are TRBV4-1 and TRBJ2-1; TRBD2 agrees at 14 bases. Germline lookup yields CDR1 MGHRA and CDR2 YSYEKL. CDR3 length: 19 amino acids. Losses at the gene ends were 4 bases for V and 0 bases for J; bases not matched to a gene: 8. The CDR3: CASSPYDGLAGGSYNEQFF. CDR3 nucleotides: TGCGCCAGCAGCCCATATGACGGACTAGCGGGGGGCTCCTACAATGAGCAGTTCTTC.

The chain employs TRBV19 and TRBJ1-5; the match to TRBD1 covers 10 bases. This CDR3 has 18 residues. Germline lookup yields CDR1 LNHDA and CDR2 SQIVND (reference sequence). V trimming: 8 bases; J trimming: 0 bases; junction bases outside the gene matches: 13. In DNA, the CDR3 is TGTGCCAGTCGTCCCGGGACAGGGGCCGCATATAGCAATCAGCCCCAGCATTTT. Its protein is CASRPGTGAAYSNQPQHF.

About this clone: Within the sample, other DNA sequences also encode this same CDR3. The chain is built from TRBV9 and TRBJ1-6, with a weak D call TRBD1 (5 bases). V was shortened by 0 bases and J by 6 bases, with 7 bases between the two germline ends. The CDR3 covers 14 residues. Germline V gene sequence: CDR1 SGDLS, CDR2 YYNGEE. The CDR3 here is CASSVAGGNSPLHF. CDR3 coding DNA: TGTGCCAGCAGCGTAGCGGGGGGTAATTCACCCCTCCACTTT.

The V call is TRBV5-1, the J call TRBJ2-5; TRBD1 agrees at 9 bases. The DNA end is more similar to TRBJ2-7, so the J call may be wrong. The germline gives CDR1 SGHRS, CDR2 YFSETQ. The CDR3 covers 14 residues. The CDR3 loop reads CASSIPGQGNEQYF. Here the CDR3 DNA reads TGCGCCAGCAGCATTCCGGGACAGGGTAACGAGCAGTACTTC.

The chain links TRBV7-3 to TRBJ2-2, with 10 bases lining up with TRBD2. The CDR3 is 15 residues long. The V segment lost 4 bases and the J segment 5 bases; nucleotides outside the gene matches: 4. The V gene's germline CDR1 is SGHTA and CDR2 FQGTGA. The CDR3 reads CASSSSGGATGELFF. DNA of the CDR3: TGTGCCAGCAGCTCAAGCGGGGGGGCTACCGGGGAGCTGTTTTTT. The full variable domain, in which reference TRBV7-3 and TRBJ2-2 provide the parts outside the CDR3, is GAGVSQTPSNKVTEKGKYVELRCDPISGHTALYWYRQSLGQGPEFLIYFQGTGAADDSGLPNDRFFAVRPEGSVSTLKIQRTERGDSAVYLCASSSSGGATGELFFGEGSRLTVL.

V usage is TRBV4-1 and J usage is TRBJ1-2, with TRBD1 matching over 9 bases. Per germline, CDR1 MGHRA and CDR2 YSYEKL. The CDR3 is made up of 17 amino acids. The V segment lost 0 bases and the J segment 2 bases; nucleotides outside the gene matches: 7. The CDR3 region has the DNA TGCGCCAGCAGCCAAGATGACAGGGGGGGCTTCAACTATGGCTACACCTTC. It translates to CASSQDDRGGFNYGYTF.

The CDR3 coding sequence is TGTGCCAGTTCCAGGGGGCTGGAGACCCAGTACTTC. Residues: CASSRGLETQYF. The V and J genes are TRBV5-4 and TRBJ2-5; 8 bases map to TRBD1. This CDR3 is built from 12 residues. Losses at the gene ends were 8 bases for V and 5 bases for J; bases not matched to a gene: 5. Per the germline V gene, CDR1 is SGHNT and CDR2 is YYREEE (reference sequence).